The rows below give T cell receptor beta chains drawn from one sample of a study of vaccination effects on CD4 cells after COVID-19. Their antigen targets remain unknown. The table came from immunoSEQ multiplex PCR; TCRdb's copy has only in-frame clones and leaves some out. Among tens of thousands of clones, around 76% were seen once, and the ten largest hold about 3.7%. Sequences were derived from CD4+ T cells from PBMCs cultured without peptide, sampled after COVID-19 vaccination. The receptors here all came from a human donor who had a prior SARS-CoV-2 infection. CDR3s include the opening cysteine and the closing phenylalanine or tryptophan. A D gene is named only where the DNA matches it firmly. Clone sizes are given selectively: once, few, many, or a class where the clone is expanded.

V	size	D	J	DNA	CDR3
TRBV2	NA	NA	TRBJ2-7	TGTGCCAGCATACAAGGCGTAAGGAACGAGCAGTACTTC	CASIQGVRNEQYF
TRBV7-2	NA	TRBD1	TRBJ1-2	TGTGCCAGCAGCTTAGGAGCTCTACAGGGGATCTATGGCTACACCTTC	CASSLGALQGIYGYTF
TRBV6-2/TRBV6-3	NA	TRBD2	TRBJ2-7	TGTGCCAGCAGTTACGATAGCGGGAGGGGCCCCTACGAGCAGTACTTC	CASSYDSGRGPYEQYF
TRBV19	NA	TRBD1	TRBJ1-2	TGTGCCAGTAGGCCTCCGGGACAGCATGGAGGCTACACCTTC	CASRPPGQHGGYTF
TRBV7-9	once	NA	TRBJ2-7	TGTGCCAGCAGCTTAGGTTCCGGGGGATCCTACGAGCAGTACTTC	CASSLGSGGSYEQYF
TRBV6-6	NA	TRBD2	TRBJ2-3	TGTGCCAGTAGAAGGACTAGCGAGACAGATACGCAGTATTTT	CASRRTSETDTQYF
TRBV2	NA	NA	TRBJ2-4	TGTGCCAGCAGTGGGCAGGTAAACATTCAGTACTTC	CASSGQVNIQYF
TRBV12-5	NA	NA	TRBJ2-7	TGTGCTAGTGGTTCCACAGGGCTCTCCTACGAGCAGTACTTC	CASGSTGLSYEQYF
TRBV7-2	NA	TRBD1	TRBJ1-2	TGTGCCAGCAACCCAGAAGTGGGACAGGGACCTAGTGGCTACACCTTC	CASNPEVGQGPSGYTF
TRBV6-2/TRBV6-3	NA	NA	TRBJ2-1	TGTGCCAGCAGTTACCGGGGTGCAAGCTCCTACAATGAGCAGTTCTTC	CASSYRGASSYNEQFF
TRBV5-4	once	TRBD1	TRBJ2-3	TGTGCCAGCAGCACAGGGGACAGGGACGCAGATACGCAGTATTTT	CASSTGDRDADTQYF
TRBV11-3	few	TRBD2	TRBJ2-1	TGTGCCAGCAGCTTAGGCGGGAGGGTCCACTCCTACAATGAGCAGTTCTTC	CASSLGGRVHSYNEQFF
TRBV9	NA	TRBD2	TRBJ2-7	TGTGCCAGCAGCCCCTTCGGACTAGCGGGAGGAGGAGAGCAGTACTTC	CASSPFGLAGGGEQYF
TRBV5-4	once	NA	TRBJ2-7	TGTGCCAGCAGCAGGCCGGGGGTTAAGTACGAGCAGTACTTC	CASSRPGVKYEQYF
TRBV4-1	NA	TRBD2	TRBJ2-2	TGCGCCAGCAGCCATTTGGGACTACCTTTCGCGAACACCGGGGAGCTGTTTTTT	CASSHLGLPFANTGELFF
TRBV7-9	once	NA	TRBJ2-1	TGTGCCAGCAGCTTAGGGGGGGTGAGCTCCTACAATGAGCAGTTCTTC	CASSLGGVSSYNEQFF
TRBV5-6	NA	NA	TRBJ2-5	TGTGCCAGCAGCCCCGCCACCGGGGTGCGGGAGACCCAGTACTTC	CASSPATGVRETQYF
TRBV4-2	few	TRBD1	TRBJ1-2	TGTGCCAGCACCCGGACAGGGGGAAACTATGGCTACACCTTC	CASTRTGGNYGYTF
TRBV11-2	NA	NA	TRBJ2-7	TGTGCCAGCAGTCCGGACAGTTCCTACGAGCAGTACTTC	CASSPDSSYEQYF
TRBV2	NA	NA	TRBJ1-2	TGTGCCAGCAGTGAAGCGCTCTGGGGGAACTATGGCTACACCTTC	CASSEALWGNYGYTF
TRBV10-2	once	TRBD2	TRBJ2-1	TGCGCCAGCAGTGCCTCGGCGGGGGAGTACAATGAGCAGTTCTTC	CASSASAGEYNEQFF
TRBV2	NA	NA	TRBJ1-4	TGTGCCAGCCTCGGGGGCGCGTATAGTGAAAAACTGTTTTTT	CASLGGAYSEKLFF
TRBV5-1	NA	TRBD2	TRBJ2-5	TGCGCCAGCAGCTTGGGGCCGCCAGCGGGAGGGGAGACCCAGTACTTC	CASSLGPPAGGETQYF
TRBV12-3/TRBV12-4	NA	NA	TRBJ2-1	TGTGCCAGCAGTTCGATAGGAAATGAGCAGTTCTTC	CASSSIGNEQFF
TRBV5-5	few	NA	TRBJ2-7	TGTGCCAGCAGCTTGGGGACAGTCCCCTCCTACGAGCAGTACTTC	CASSLGTVPSYEQYF
TRBV24-1	NA	NA	TRBJ1-3	TGTGCCACCAGTGATTCCGGGGGAAGTGGAAACACCATATATTTT	CATSDSGGSGNTIYF
TRBV7-2	NA	NA	TRBJ1-1	TGTGCCAGCAGCTTCTCGCTGAACACTGAAGCTTTCTTT	CASSFSLNTEAFF
TRBV5-1	few	TRBD2	TRBJ2-7	TGCGCCAGCAGCCAGGGACTAGCGGGGGGCTACTACGAGCAGTACTTC	CASSQGLAGGYYEQYF
TRBV5-1	few	NA	TRBJ2-4	TGCGCCAGCAGCCTGGCGCTCCAGTCTCAAAACATTCAGTACTTC	CASSLALQSQNIQYF
TRBV7-3	NA	NA	TRBJ2-1	TGTGCCAGCAGCTTAATCTGGATGGACTCCTCCTACAATGAGCAGTTCTTC	CASSLIWMDSSYNEQFF
TRBV9	NA	TRBD2	TRBJ2-4	TGTGCCAGCAGCCCTTTCGCGGGGGTAGCCAAAAACATTCAGTACTTC	CASSPFAGVAKNIQYF
TRBV18	NA	NA	TRBJ1-1	TGTGCCAGCTCACCACCACCGAACACTGAAGCTTTCTTT	CASSPPPNTEAFF
TRBV11-3	NA	NA	TRBJ2-7	TGTGCCAGCAGCTTAGAGGACTCCTACGAGCAGTACTTC	CASSLEDSYEQYF
TRBV5-5	NA	TRBD2	TRBJ2-2	TGTGCCAGCACGACGGGACTAGCTAGTACCGGGGAGCTGTTTTTT	CASTTGLASTGELFF
TRBV5-8	NA	NA	TRBJ1-5	TGTGCCAGCAGCTTTCGTGTAGGGCAAAATCAGCCCCAGCATTTT	CASSFRVGQNQPQHF
TRBV6-5	NA	NA	TRBJ2-1	TGTGCCAGCCGGGACGGCCTCTACAATGAGCAGTTCTTC	CASRDGLYNEQFF
TRBV11-2	few	TRBD1	TRBJ1-5	TGTGCCAGCAGTCGACAGGGGGGCGGAGAGCCCCAGCATTTT	CASSRQGGGEPQHF
TRBV2	NA	NA	TRBJ1-2	TGTGCCAGCAGTGAATCGGGTTTCGGTGGCTACACCTTC	CASSESGFGGYTF
TRBV12-3/TRBV12-4	once	TRBD1	TRBJ1-2	TGTGCCAGCAGGAGGGGACAGGGCGGCTACACCTTC	CASRRGQGGYTF
TRBV28	NA	NA	TRBJ2-1	TGTGCCAGCAGTTTGGGGGACTTTAACAATGAGCAGTTCTTC	CASSLGDFNNEQFF
TRBV5-1	NA	NA	TRBJ2-1	TGCGCCAGCAGCGGGGACCCCGGGCGTTACAATGAGCAGTTCTTC	CASSGDPGRYNEQFF
TRBV29-1	few	TRBD1	TRBJ2-2	TGCAGCGCCCGGACAGGGGCGGCCACCGGGGAGCTGTTTTTT	CSARTGAATGELFF
TRBV19	few	TRBD1	TRBJ2-7	TGTGCCAGTAGCCCGGGACAGGGTTCCCACGAGCAGTACTTC	CASSPGQGSHEQYF
TRBV7-7	NA	NA	TRBJ2-5	TGTGCTAGCAGCGTGACCGGGACCCCCGCGGAGACCCAGTACTTC	CASSVTGTPAETQYF
TRBV5-1	NA	NA	TRBJ2-6	TGCGCCAGCAGCTCCACGGCCGGCTCTGGGGCCAACGTCCTGACTTTC	CASSSTAGSGANVLTF
TRBV9	NA	NA	TRBJ1-2	TGTGCCAGCAGCGAGGGTGGAGGGGCAGGACCCTATGGCTACACCTTC	CASSEGGGAGPYGYTF